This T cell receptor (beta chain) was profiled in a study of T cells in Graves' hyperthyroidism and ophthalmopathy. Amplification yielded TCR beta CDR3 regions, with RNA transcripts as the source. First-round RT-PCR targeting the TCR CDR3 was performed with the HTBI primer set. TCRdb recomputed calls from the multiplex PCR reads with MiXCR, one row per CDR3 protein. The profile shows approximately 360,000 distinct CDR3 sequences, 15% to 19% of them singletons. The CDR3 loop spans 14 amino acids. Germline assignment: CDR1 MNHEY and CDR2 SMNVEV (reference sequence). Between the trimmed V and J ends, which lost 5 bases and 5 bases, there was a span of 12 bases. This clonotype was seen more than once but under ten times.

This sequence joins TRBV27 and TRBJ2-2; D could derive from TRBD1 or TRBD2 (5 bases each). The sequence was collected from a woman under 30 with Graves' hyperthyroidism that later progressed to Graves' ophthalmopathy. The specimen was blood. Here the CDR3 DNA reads TGTGCCAGCAGTCCCTGGGGGATGACCGGGGAGCTGTTTTTT. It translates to CASSPWGMTGELFF.